The entry below describes one TCR beta chain. An immunoSEQ assay, version v3.0, was performed at survey level. Sequencing of each sample targeted about 35,000-50,000 T-cell genomes. The repertoire was sequenced with immunoSEQ multiplex PCR; TCRdb's copy has only in-frame clones and lacks some. Of some 15,000 clones in the sample, 88% were seen once. Trimming left V 10 bases short and J 0 bases short, with 12 bases between. The CDR3 contains 13 residues. Looked up from germline, CDR1 is ENHRY and CDR2 is SYGVKD. This specimen comes from a study of long-term antiretroviral therapy in people with HIV. The source was unsorted PBMCs, collected 6.9 years after starting antiretroviral therapy. This clonotype was sampled from a man aged 45 to 65 with HIV. The rearrangement links TRBV10-3 to TRBJ1-1; the D is unclear. The CDR3 sequence is CATRRVMNTEAFF. The CDR3 coding sequence is TGTGCCACCCGGAGGGTTATGAACACTGAAGCTTTCTTT.